The TCR beta chain described here comes from a study of OX40 agonist ivuxolimab in advanced cancers. Study findings and constraints: At 0.1 to 3.0 mg/kg, clonal expansion of CD4+ and CD8+ blood T cells had occurred by week 6.

Turning to this clone: Its target is not known.

The germline V gene has CDR1 LNHDA and CDR2 SQIVND (reference sequence). V dropped 5 bases and J dropped 5 bases, with 1 base sitting between them. The CDR3 is made up of 10 amino acids. TCRdb's copy holds only in-frame clones and misses some; the assay was immunoSEQ multiplex PCR. The table lists 15,000 or so clones, roughly 87% of them singletons. V gene TRBV19 combines with J gene TRBJ1-5, with D uncertain. The receptor was isolated from an adult with an advanced solid tumor such as melanoma, head and neck, liver or kidney cancer. The sequenced sample was CD4+ or CD8+ T cells sorted from blood, obtained in a trial of the OX40 agonist ivuxolimab. The CDR3 reads CASSDQPQHF. DNA for the CDR3: TGTGCCAGTAGTGATCAGCCCCAGCATTTT.